A selection of T cell receptor beta chains follows, all from one sample in a study of blood T cell repertoires in COVID-19. Measured with immunoSEQ multiplex PCR; TCRdb has only the in-frame clones, and not every one. Found here are 150,000 or so clones, under 90% of them singletons; the top ten hold over 0.5%. Sequenced input: peripheral blood. Source of these receptors: a man in his fifties or sixties with acute or convalescent COVID-19. CDR3s include the opening cysteine and the closing phenylalanine or tryptophan. The D gene is left open where the match is weak. The size field is filled for only some rows; it gives once, few, many or a size class.

>TRBV3-1/TRBV3-2|TRBJ2-3|.|TRBD1
TGTGCCAGCAGCCAAGCAGGGACAGGGGGTTTGGGAATGACGCAGTATTTT
CASSQAGTGGLGMTQYF
>TRBV6-6|TRBJ1-2|.|TRBD1
TGTGCCAGCAGTCCACAGGGGAACTATGGCTACACCTTC
CASSPQGNYGYTF
>TRBV10-3|TRBJ2-6|.|TRBD1
TGTGCCATCGGGGCGGGACAGGGGGCTGATGGGGCCAACGTCCTGACTTTC
CAIGAGQGADGANVLTF
>TRBV4-3|TRBJ2-3|few|.
TGCGCCAGCAGCCAAGATTCGGGTCGCACAGATACGCAGTATTTT
CASSQDSGRTDTQYF
>TRBV7-2|TRBJ2-1|.|TRBD2
TGTGCCAGCACTCACGGCGGGAGGGTCAATGAGCAGTTCTTC
CASTHGGRVNEQFF
>TRBV2|TRBJ1-1|.|.
TGTGCCAGCAGCCGGGAGATTCGGACTGAAGCTTTCTTT
CASSREIRTEAFF
>TRBV3-1/TRBV3-2|TRBJ2-7|.|.
TGTGCCAGCAGCCGGCAGGGGGAGCAGTACTTC
CASSRQGEQYF
>TRBV7-3|TRBJ2-7|.|TRBD1
TGTGCCAGCAGCTTAAGGGGGACAGGGGCTAATTTCGAGCAGTACTTC
CASSLRGTGANFEQYF
>TRBV7-3|TRBJ2-3|.|.
TGTGCCAGCAGCCCAGGGCACTCCAGCACAGATACGCAGTATTTT
CASSPGHSSTDTQYF
>TRBV6-5|TRBJ2-3|.|.
TGTGCCAGCAGACAGACAGATACGCAGTATTTT
CASRQTDTQYF
>TRBV3-1/TRBV3-2|TRBJ2-2|few|TRBD2
TGTGCCAGCAGCAGTCCGGGACTAGGGAGAAGTAGGGAGCTGTTTTTT
CASSSPGLGRSRELFF
>TRBV24-1|TRBJ2-5|.|TRBD1
TGTGCCACCAGTGATTCAGGGGGCGCGGAGACCCAGTACTTC
CATSDSGGAETQYF
>TRBV12-3/TRBV12-4|TRBJ2-2|.|.
TGTGCCAGCAGTTTAGAGCTCACCGGGGAGCTGTTTTTT
CASSLELTGELFF
>TRBV15|TRBJ1-1|few|.
TGTGCCACCAGCAGAAGAGCAGGGAACACTGAAGCTTTCTTT
CATSRRAGNTEAFF
>TRBV5-4|TRBJ2-3|.|.
TGTGCCAGCAGCCGGACTACTTACACAGATACGCAGTATTTT
CASSRTTYTDTQYF
>TRBV3-1/TRBV3-2|TRBJ2-5|.|TRBD2
TGTGCCAGCAGCCAATCCCGCGTCCTACTGGCGGGGGGCCCAGTGGGGGCCCAGTACTTC
CASSQSRVLLAGGPVGAQYF
>TRBV6-5|TRBJ1-6|.|.
TGTGCCAGCAGGCCCGCGGGGTTGGGTTCACCCCTCCACTTT
CASRPAGLGSPLHF
>TRBV30|TRBJ1-6|.|TRBD1
TGTGCCTGGAGAGAAGGGGGCGCCTCTGTATCACCCCTCCACTTT
CAWREGGASVSPLHF
>TRBV6-5|TRBJ2-3|.|.
TGTGCCAGCAGTTACTCGGGCACCAGCACAGATACGCAGTATTTT
CASSYSGTSTDTQYF
>TRBV24-1|TRBJ2-6|.|.
TGTGCCACCAGTGACCCCGCCCCAGGCAACGTCCTGACTTTC
CATSDPAPGNVLTF
>TRBV5-4|TRBJ2-5|.|TRBD2
TGTGCCAGCAGCTCCTCTAGCGGGGGCGCGGAGACCCAGTACTTC
CASSSSSGGAETQYF